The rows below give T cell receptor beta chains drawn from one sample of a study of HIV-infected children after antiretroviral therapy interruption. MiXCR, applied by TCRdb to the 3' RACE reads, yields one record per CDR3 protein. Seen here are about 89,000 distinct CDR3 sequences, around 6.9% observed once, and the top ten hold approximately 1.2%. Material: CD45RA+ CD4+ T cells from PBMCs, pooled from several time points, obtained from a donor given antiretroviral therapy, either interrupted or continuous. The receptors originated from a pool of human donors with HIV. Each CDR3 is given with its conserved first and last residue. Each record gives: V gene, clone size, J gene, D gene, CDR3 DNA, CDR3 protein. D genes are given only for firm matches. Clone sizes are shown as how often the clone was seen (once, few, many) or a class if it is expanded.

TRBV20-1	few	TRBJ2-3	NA	TGCAGTGCTGGCAGGGATTTGGGTACGCAGTATTTT	CSAGRDLGTQYF
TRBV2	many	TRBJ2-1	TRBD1	TGTGCCAGCAGTCCTGACAGGGGGGCGAACAATGAGCAGTTCTTC	CASSPDRGANNEQFF
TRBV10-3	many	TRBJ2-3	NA	TGTGCCTTCTCCCAGAGCGGAAGCACAGATACGCAGTATTTT	CAFSQSGSTDTQYF
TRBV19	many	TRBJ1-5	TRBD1	TGTGCCAGCTCGACAGGGTTAGGTCAGCCCCAGCATTTT	CASSTGLGQPQHF
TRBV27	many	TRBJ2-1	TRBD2	TGTGCCAGCAGACGGACTAGCGGGTACAATGAGCAGTTCTTC	CASRRTSGYNEQFF
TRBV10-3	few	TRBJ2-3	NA	TGTGCCATCAGGGAGGGGGGGCTCACAGATACGCAGTATTTT	CAIREGGLTDTQYF
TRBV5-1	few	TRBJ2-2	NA	TGCGCCAGCACCCCCCTGAGGGGTCGCGCCGGGGAGCTGTTTTTT	CASTPLRGRAGELFF
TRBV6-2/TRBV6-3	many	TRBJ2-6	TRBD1	TGTGCCAGCAAACCATCACAGGGGATGTCCAACGTCCTGACTTTC	CASKPSQGMSNVLTF
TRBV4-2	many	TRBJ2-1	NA	TGTGCCAGCAGCCGGGACTCCTTCCTGTGGCAGTTCTTC	CASSRDSFLWQFF
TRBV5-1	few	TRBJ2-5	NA	TGCGCCAGCAGCCCCCTCCGAGGGGGGGCCGGGGAGACCCAGTACTTC	CASSPLRGGAGETQYF
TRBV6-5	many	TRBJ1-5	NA	TGTGCCAGCAGTTACTCCCACGGTCAGCCCCAGCATTTT	CASSYSHGQPQHF
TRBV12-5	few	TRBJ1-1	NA	TGTGCTAGCCGGACAGAACAAAACACTGAAGCTTTCTTT	CASRTEQNTEAFF
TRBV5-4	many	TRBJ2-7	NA	TGTGCCAGCAGCTCTCTGCTAGGACAGACCTACGAGCAGTACTTC	CASSSLLGQTYEQYF
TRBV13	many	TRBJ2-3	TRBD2	TGTGCCAGCAGTCGCGGGGGGGCTACAGATACGCAGTATTTT	CASSRGGATDTQYF
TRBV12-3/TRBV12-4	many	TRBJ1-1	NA	TGTGCCAGCAGTTCGACAGGGAACACTGAAGCTTTCTTT	CASSSTGNTEAFF